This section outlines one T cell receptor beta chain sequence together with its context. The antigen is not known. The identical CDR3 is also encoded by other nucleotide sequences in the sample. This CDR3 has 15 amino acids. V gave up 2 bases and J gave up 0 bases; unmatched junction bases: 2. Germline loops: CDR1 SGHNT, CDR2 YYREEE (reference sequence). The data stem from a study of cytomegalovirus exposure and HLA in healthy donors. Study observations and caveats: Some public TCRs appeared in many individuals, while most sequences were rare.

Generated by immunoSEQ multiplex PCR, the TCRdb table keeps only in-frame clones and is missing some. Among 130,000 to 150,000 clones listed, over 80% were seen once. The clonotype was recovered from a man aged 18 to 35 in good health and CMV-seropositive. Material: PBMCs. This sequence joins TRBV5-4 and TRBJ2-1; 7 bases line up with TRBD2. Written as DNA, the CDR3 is TGTGCCAGCAGCTTAGGCGGGAGCTCCTACAATGAGCAGTTCTTC. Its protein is CASSLGGSSYNEQFF.